These 20 T cell receptor beta chains came from one sample sequenced in a study of shared clonotypes between healthy human individuals. Generated by immunoSEQ multiplex PCR, the TCRdb table keeps only in-frame clones and is missing some. The table includes hundreds of thousands of clones, 75% to 85% detected once. Sequencing used PBMCs. Receptors originate from a middle-aged woman in good health. Some clones in this sample may be carry-over from other donors' samples.

This clone was seen just once. The chain has TRBV5-6 and TRBJ1-5, with D uncertain. Germline CDR1 and CDR2: SGHDT and YYEEEE. The V end was cut by 0 bases, the J end by 0 bases, with 7 bases between. The CDR3 extends over 15 amino acids. CDR3 DNA: TGTGCCAGCAGCTTGGGAGGTCTTAGCAATCAGCCCCAGCATTTT. It is translated as CASSLGGLSNQPQHF. Complete variable domain (other parts from reference TRBV5-6 and TRBJ1-5): DAGVTQSPTHLIKTRGQQVTLRCSPKSGHDTVSWYQQALGQGPQFIFQYYEEEERQRGNFPDRFSGHQFPNYSSELNVNALLLGDSALYLCASSLGGLSNQPQHFGDGTRLSIL.

The rearrangement links TRBV15 to TRBJ2-1, with D maybe TRBD2 (6 bases). V was shortened by 5 bases and J by 4 bases, with 12 bases between the two germline ends. CDR1 LNHNV and CDR2 YYDKDF come from the germline V gene (reference sequence). The CDR3 consists of 14 residues. Written as DNA, the CDR3 is TGTGCCACCAGCGGGAGTAGCGGATACAATGAGCAGTTCTTC. It encodes CATSGSSGYNEQFF.

The chain couples TRBV7-2 to TRBJ1-3; D not resolved. CDR3 length: 15 amino acids. Germline V gives CDR1 SGHTA, CDR2 FQGNSA. V was pared by 5 bases and J by 2 bases, with 13 bases between. The DNA of the CDR3 is TGTGCCAGCAGCCCCCGGGGTGGGACTGGAAACACCATATATTTT. Residues: CASSPRGGTGNTIYF. The whole variable domain, remainder taken from reference TRBV7-2 and TRBJ1-3, is GAGVSQSPSNKVTEKGKDVELRCDPISGHTALYWYRQSLGQGLEFLIYFQGNSAPDKSGLPSDRFSAERTGGSVSTLTIQRTQQEDSAVYLCASSPRGGTGNTIYFGEGSWLTVV.

This chain joins TRBV10-2 and TRBJ2-1, with 8 bases that match TRBD2. Germline values: CDR1 WSHSY, CDR2 SAAADI. The CDR3 is 16 residues long. Losses at the gene ends were 6 bases for V and 0 bases for J; bases not matched to a gene: 7. The DNA of the CDR3 is TGCGCCAGCAGGAGCGTAGCGGGGAGCTCCTACAATGAGCAGTTCTTC. The encoded protein is CASRSVAGSSYNEQFF.

In its sample, this clone was seen a few times. This chain links TRBV2 with TRBJ1-1; possibly TRBD1 for D (5 bases). CDR3 length: 13 residues. The germline V and J ends were trimmed by 8 bases and 5 bases, with 15 bases remaining between them. From germline, CDR1 is SNHLY and CDR2 FYNNEI. DNA of the CDR3: TGTGCCAGCGAATTCGAAGGGGATACTGAAGCTTTCTTT. It specifies CASEFEGDTEAFF.

The rearrangement uses TRBV11-2 and TRBJ2-3, with D possibly TRBD2 on 7 matching bases. Trimming pared 6 bases from V and 5 bases from J, leaving 18 bases between. The germline gives CDR1 SGHAT, CDR2 FQNNGV. This CDR3 contains 15 residues. The CDR3 DNA sequence: TGTGCCAGCAGTCTTAGGGGGGCGGGAGAAGATACGCAGTATTTT. Encoded protein: CASSLRGAGEDTQYF.

This clone was recorded a few times. The chain has TRBV28 and TRBJ2-7; 12 positions match TRBD1. The CDR3 length is 16 residues. Looked up from germline, CDR1 is MDHEN and CDR2 is SYDVKM. The V and J ends lost 2 bases and 6 bases, in that order; junction bases with no gene match: 8. The CDR3 reads CASSLQGQGAGREQYF. In nucleotides, the CDR3 is TGTGCCAGCAGTTTACAGGGACAGGGGGCGGGTCGCGAGCAGTACTTC.

The chain is built from TRBV27 and TRBJ1-1; D might be TRBD1 (5 bases). Germline CDR1 reads MNHEY; CDR2 reads SMNVEV (reference sequence). CDR3 length equals 14 residues. Between the trimmed V and J ends, which lost 5 bases and 4 bases, there was a span of 14 bases. CDR3 in DNA: TGTGCCAGCAGTCCCTGGGACGTATCCACTGAAGCTTTCTTT. This translates into CASSPWDVSTEAFF.

This chain uses TRBV5-4 with TRBJ2-2, with a tentative D call TRBD2 (5 bases). The CDR3 has 14 amino acids. Germline V gene lookup returns CDR1 SGHNT and CDR2 YYREEE (reference sequence). V lost 4 bases to trimming and J lost 5 bases, with 12 bases between them. The CDR3 loop reads CASSLFSGTGELFF. As DNA, the CDR3 is TGTGCCAGCAGCCTCTTTTCGGGGACCGGGGAGCTGTTTTTT.

This rearrangement joins TRBV5-8 to TRBJ2-1; possibly TRBD2 for D (6 bases). The germline V gene has CDR1 SGHTS and CDR2 YDEGEE. The V and J ends lost 5 bases and 7 bases respectively, with 25 bases between them. The CDR3 is 17 amino acids. Here the CDR3 reads CASSRWGSPGEGNEQFF. CDR3 DNA: TGTGCCAGCAGTCGTTGGGGGAGTCCGGGGGAAGGGAATGAGCAGTTCTTC.

V and J are TRBV5-6 and TRBJ1-1, with D tentatively TRBD1 (5 bases). V gave up 2 bases and J gave up 4 bases, with 9 bases separating them. Per the germline V gene, CDR1 is SGHDT and CDR2 is YYEEEE. This CDR3 contains 13 residues. The CDR3 loop reads CASSFVGGTEAFF. CDR3 nucleotides: TGTGCCAGCAGCTTTGTCGGGGGCACTGAAGCTTTCTTT.

The chain employs TRBV2 and TRBJ1-2; D uncertain. The CDR3 is made up of 11 amino acids. In germline, CDR1 is SNHLY, CDR2 FYNNEI. V gave up 5 bases and J gave up 6 bases, with 7 bases separating them. This CDR3 reads CASSFRDGYTF. The DNA of the CDR3 is TGTGCCAGCAGTTTTCGGGATGGCTACACCTTC.

The V call is TRBV30, the J call TRBJ1-5; D is unclear. Germline CDR1 is GTSNPN and CDR2 is SVGIG (reference sequence). The CDR3 runs 13 residues. V shed 0 bases and J shed 7 bases, with 10 bases lying between them. Here the CDR3 reads CAWSVDLSQPQHF. The DNA of the CDR3 is TGTGCCTGGAGTGTGGATCTCAGCCAGCCCCAGCATTTT.

The chain is built from TRBV7-2 and TRBJ2-1; TRBD2 matches 13 bases. The V gene end was trimmed by 5 bases and the J gene end by 4 bases; junction bases not matched to a gene: 5. The germline CDR1 and CDR2 sequences are SGHTA and FQGNSA. This CDR3 comprises 16 residues. The CDR3 is CASSTRTSGGYNEQFF. CDR3 coding DNA: TGTGCCAGCAGCACGAGGACTAGCGGGGGATACAATGAGCAGTTCTTC. The complete variable domain, with remaining parts taken from reference TRBV7-2 and TRBJ2-1, reads GAGVSQSPSNKVTEKGKDVELRCDPISGHTALYWYRQSLGQGLEFLIYFQGNSAPDKSGLPSDRFSAERTGGSVSTLTIQRTQQEDSAVYLCASSTRTSGGYNEQFFGPGTRLTVL.

As DNA, the CDR3 is TGTGCCACCAGCAGTGATAGCAATCAGCCCCAGCATTTT. This gives the protein CATSSDSNQPQHF. This sequence joins TRBV15 and TRBJ1-5; D call uncertain. This CDR3 contains 13 residues. Trimming left V 3 bases short and J 0 bases short, with 3 bases between. CDR1 and CDR2 (germline): LNHNV, YYDKDF (reference sequence).

The chain combines TRBV19 with TRBJ2-1, with 13 bases fitting TRBD2. The CDR3 runs 18 residues. The junction had 10 bases not matched to a gene; V was cut back by 0 bases and J by 8 bases. Germline lookup yields CDR1 LNHDA and CDR2 SQIVND (reference sequence). The CDR3 protein is CASSIDSGTSGTLDEQFF. DNA of the CDR3: TGTGCCAGTAGTATAGATTCCGGGACTAGCGGGACACTGGATGAGCAGTTCTTC.

The chain couples TRBV5-1 to TRBJ1-1; a possible D gene is TRBD1 (6 bases). Germline lookup yields CDR1 SGHRS and CDR2 YFSETQ. V was shortened by 0 bases and J by 2 bases, with 11 bases between the two germline ends. This CDR3 has 15 amino acids. The CDR3 sequence is CASSLGSGGNTEAFF. The CDR3 bases are TGCGCCAGCAGCTTGGGGAGTGGGGGCAACACTGAAGCTTTCTTT.

The J gene is TRBJ1-1, the V gene TRBV4-1; TRBD1 might be the D (6 bases). Germline assignment: CDR1 MGHRA and CDR2 YSYEKL. The CDR3 runs to 15 residues. V was pared by 1 base and J by 1 base, with 10 bases between. This CDR3 is CASSQAAGQNTEAFF. The DNA for the CDR3 is TGCGCCAGCAGCCAAGCCGCGGGACAGAACACTGAAGCTTTCTTT.

This chain uses TRBV23-1 with TRBJ2-1, with TRBD2 matching 9 bases. TRBV23-1 is an ORF; its function is uncertain. Trimming at V came to 2 bases and at J to 2 bases, leaving 13 bases not matched to a gene. The CDR3 is 19 amino acids. CDR3 DNA: TGCGCCAGCAGTCAAAATCCGGGGCTCGGGACTAGCCCCTACAATGAGCAGTTCTTC. It specifies CASSQNPGLGTSPYNEQFF.

The chain couples TRBV5-4 to TRBJ2-1; the match to TRBD1 covers 7 bases. The J segment lost 5 bases and the V segment lost 4 bases, leaving 9 bases of the junction unmatched. Per germline, CDR1 SGHNT and CDR2 YYREEE (reference sequence). The CDR3 has 15 residues. The CDR3 DNA reads as TGTGCCAGCAGCCCAGACAGGGTCCGGAACAATGAGCAGTTCTTC. Protein: CASSPDRVRNNEQFF.